This TCR beta chain was identified during a study of T cell repertoires in cytomegalovirus infection. Study-level information: Matching HLA type and CMV infection were both indicated by public TCR beta signatures. General study findings and limits: Summed public TCR beta family frequency identified CMV carriers bearing the relevant HLA.

From the reads, TCRdb called clonotypes with MiXCR, one entry per CDR3 protein. The sample shows around 450,000 distinct CDR3 sequences, roughly 30% of them seen only once. Note on this clonotype: Its target is not known.

This receptor was taken from a human donor in good health (CMV status not recorded). Some clones in this sample may be carry-over from other donors' samples. Sequencing used PBMCs.

CDR3 sequence reads: CASSFGGLAGLTGELFF. In DNA, the CDR3 is TGTGCCAGCAGTTTCGGCGGACTAGCGGGGCTCACCGGGGAGCTGTTTTTT. The V and J genes are TRBV6-1 and TRBJ2-2, with TRBD2 matching over 12 bases. CDR1 and CDR2 from the germline V gene are MNHNS and SASEGT. The CDR3 is made up of 17 amino acids. Trimming took 5 bases from V and 4 from J; bases not matched to a gene: 8.